This T cell receptor beta chain was profiled in a study of cytomegalovirus exposure and HLA in healthy donors. The protocol was immunoSEQ multiplex PCR, while the TCRdb copy is restricted to in-frame clones and leaves out a portion. The table lists fewer than 350,000 clones, roughly 90% of them singletons. Looked up from germline, CDR1 is MNHEY and CDR2 is SVGAGI. There are 15 residues in the CDR3. Trimming cost V 0 bases and J 5 bases; bases outside gene matches: 2. The source is a woman between 18 and 29 years old in good health and CMV-seronegative. The chain has TRBV6-5 and TRBJ2-1; 9 bases fit TRBD1. Sequencing input: PBMCs. CDR3: CASSYSTGGNNEQFF. CDR3 nucleotide sequence: TGTGCCAGCAGTTACTCGACAGGGGGTAACAATGAGCAGTTCTTC.